The 5 T cell receptor beta chains presented below share a single source sample, sequenced in a study of shared clonotypes between healthy human individuals. TCRdb's table, derived via immunoSEQ multiplex PCR, lists solely in-frame clones and lacks some. In the table there are roughly 2.2 million clones, 85% to 95% of which are singletons. The sequenced sample was naive CD4+ T cells from PBMCs. Subset indicated: CD45RA+ positively selected. These receptors were collected from a man aged 18 to 30 in good health. Some clones in this sample may be carry-over from other donors' samples.

With regard to this clone: In the same sample, other DNA sequences code for this CDR3. The V gene is TRBV28, the J gene TRBJ1-5; no definite D call. Trimming cost V 3 bases and J 2 bases, with 5 bases left between them. Germline-derived CDR1 and CDR2 are MDHEN and SYDVKM. The CDR3 is 13 amino acids. The CDR3 DNA is TGTGCCAGCAGTTTTCTGCGCAATCAGCCCCAGCATTTT. This sequence encodes CASSFLRNQPQHF.

The CDR3 here is CASSRQPGANVLTF. The CDR3 bases are TGTGCCAGCAGCCGTCAGCCTGGGGCCAACGTCCTGACTTTC. The chain couples TRBV4-2 to TRBJ2-6, with D unresolved. V lost 4 bases, J lost 2 bases, and 6 bases lay in between. Germline-derived CDR1 and CDR2 are LGHNA and YNFKEQ. The CDR3 totals 14 residues.

This chain uses TRBV18 with TRBJ2-1, with TRBD1 matching 11 bases. The germline gives CDR1 KGHSH, CDR2 LQKENI. The CDR3 extends over 15 amino acids. After removal of 3 bases from V and 9 bases from J, the junction contained 7 bases not matched to a gene. CDR3 sequence: CASSPGTGGSGEQFF. Here the CDR3 DNA reads TGTGCCAGCTCACCGGGGACAGGGGGATCGGGTGAGCAGTTCTTC.

The rearrangement joins TRBV2 to TRBJ1-2; 12 positions match TRBD1. Trimming at V came to 8 bases and at J to 4 bases, leaving 5 bases not matched to a gene. CDR3 length: 14 residues. Germline values: CDR1 SNHLY, CDR2 FYNNEI. CDR3 in DNA: TGTGCCAGCGGGACAGGGGGCAGCGGCTATGGCTACACCTTC. Translated, it gives CASGTGGSGYGYTF.

The rearrangement links TRBV10-3 to TRBJ2-7; D tentatively fits TRBD1 or TRBD2 (5 bases each). This CDR3 is built from 13 residues. V gave up 7 bases and J gave up 6 bases, with 16 bases separating them. CDR1 ENHRY and CDR2 SYGVKD come from the germline V gene. CDR3 region: CAITGRAGVEQYF. The CDR3 DNA is TGTGCCATCACTGGCAGGGCGGGTGTCGAGCAGTACTTC.